Below, 9 T cell receptor beta chains from the same sample are listed, as sequenced in a study of CD8 T cells in ankylosing spondylitis (dated by TCRdb to about 2017). The library was made by 5' RACE. TCRdb records Illumina HiSeq 2500 as the sequencer. The raw public data were reprocessed by TCRdb itself: fastp quality trimming at Q25, MiXCR clonotype calling, in-frame beta chains only. Here each entry gathers all rows of one CDR3 protein and keeps the most common genes and DNA. This sample holds a few hundred thousand distinct CDR3 sequences; 18% were observed only once. The top ten constitute about a third of the sample. Sequencing was carried out using blood, either unsorted or a sorted T cell fraction (not recorded which). These receptors were obtained from a male donor with ankylosing spondylitis or in good health (not recorded which).

This chain uses TRBV7-6 with TRBJ2-2, with a tentative D call TRBD1 (6 bases). This CDR3 is built from 12 residues. V gave up 4 bases and J gave up 8 bases, with 8 bases separating them. Per germline, CDR1 SGHVS and CDR2 FNYEAQ. This CDR3 reads CASSWTAGELFF. CDR3 nucleotide sequence: TGTGCCAGCAGCTGGACAGCTGGGGAGCTGTTTTTT.

This clonotype was picked up a small number of times. This sequence joins TRBV12-3 or TRBV12-4 and TRBJ2-7, with 8 bases identical to TRBD2. The V segment lost 3 bases and the J segment 4 bases; nucleotides outside the gene matches: 11. This CDR3 has 16 amino acids. CDR3 loop: CASSFEEAVAGYEQYF. CDR3 in DNA: TGTGCCAGCAGTTTCGAGGAGGCGGTAGCGGGGTACGAGCAGTACTTC.

This clonotype turned up a few times. This sequence joins TRBV9 and TRBJ1-2, with no clear D. The germline V and J ends were trimmed by 0 bases and 3 bases, with 18 bases remaining between them. Germline V lookup: CDR1 SGDLS, CDR2 YYNGEE. This CDR3 is built from 17 residues. The CDR3 DNA is TGTGCCAGCAGCGTAGACGTGGAGGGAGCCGGGGACTATGGCTACACCTTC. Translating it yields CASSVDVEGAGDYGYTF.

This sequence joins TRBV27 and TRBJ2-2; no definite D call. V shed 2 bases and J shed 1 base, with 8 bases lying between them. Germline CDR1 and CDR2: MNHEY and SMNVEV (reference sequence). This CDR3 contains 15 residues. The CDR3 DNA reads as TGTGCCAGCAGTTTAGGTGCGGAGAACACCGGGGAGCTGTTTTTT. Amino acid sequence: CASSLGAENTGELFF.

This clonotype was recorded a few times. V usage is TRBV29-1 and J usage is TRBJ2-2; D remains ambiguous. The germline CDR1 and CDR2 sequences are SQVTM and ANQGSEA. With 3 bases removed from V and 2 bases from J, the gap between germline ends came to 7 bases. The CDR3 sequence is 13 residues long. CDR3 protein: CSVEGRNTGELFF. The CDR3 coding sequence is TGCAGCGTTGAGGGCAGAAACACCGGGGAGCTGTTTTTT.

V and J are TRBV6-2 or TRBV6-3 and TRBJ2-7, with D unresolved. Trimming took off 4 bases at V and 0 bases at J, with 13 bases between the two ends. CDR3 length: 15 residues. The germline gives CDR1 MNHEY, CDR2 SVGEGT. CDR3 protein: CASSSSNSPSYEQYF. The CDR3, as DNA: TGTGCCAGCAGTTCCTCGAACTCTCCCTCCTACGAGCAGTACTTC.

This clonotype came up a few times. The chain has TRBV20-1 and TRBJ2-7, with TRBD2 identical over 14 bases. Germline V gene sequence: CDR1 DFQATT, CDR2 SNEGSKA (reference sequence). J gave up 3 bases and V 5 bases, and 0 bases lay outside the gene matches. The CDR3 loop spans 13 amino acids. This chain's CDR3 is CSAGLAGGYEQYF. CDR3 DNA: TGCAGTGCTGGACTAGCGGGAGGCTACGAGCAGTACTTC.

Ten or more counts support this clonotype. The chain joins TRBV10-3 to TRBJ2-7, with D possibly matching TRBD1 (6 bases). CDR3 length: 16 amino acids. Germline values: CDR1 ENHRY, CDR2 SYGVKD. The germline V and J ends were trimmed by 3 bases and 1 base, with 16 bases remaining between them. The CDR3 DNA sequence: TGTGCCATCAGTGATCCCCTGGGGACACTATCCTACGAGCAGTACTTC. Protein: CAISDPLGTLSYEQYF.

This clonotype was found a few times. CDR3 in DNA: TGTGCCAGCAGCGTAGCTCAGGCTCGAGGAGATACGCAGTATTTT. Translated: CASSVAQARGDTQYF. This chain joins TRBV9 and TRBJ2-3, with unresolved D. Trimming took off 0 bases at V and 5 bases at J, with 13 bases between the two ends. The CDR3 has 15 amino acids. Germline assignment: CDR1 SGDLS and CDR2 YYNGEE.